The sequence of this TCR beta chain was determined in a study of blood T cell dynamics during melanoma immunotherapy. Study outcomes and limitations: Unlike progressors, later disease-control patients had W3 repertoires gaining clonality or diversity.

Time point defined: week 3, after first cycle of checkpoint inhibitor. As regards this clone: Its antigen is not identified.

Produced via immunoSEQ multiplex PCR; TCRdb's table is partial and in-frame only. The table has about 15,000 clones, approximately 90% seen once. The CDR3 totals 13 residues. CDR1 SGHVS and CDR2 FNYEAQ come from the germline V gene. Between the trimmed V and J ends, which lost 4 bases and 4 bases, there was a span of 8 bases. The chain has TRBV7-6 and TRBJ1-3; D might be TRBD1 (5 bases). The sequence was collected from a human donor with melanoma. The sequencing used blood, collected from a patient treated with checkpoint blockade. Here the CDR3 DNA reads TGTGCCAGCAGCTCATACAGGGGAAACACCATATATTTT. Its protein is CASSSYRGNTIYF.